These 32 T cell receptor beta chains were sequenced from one sample in a study of a mutant IDH1 vaccine in newly diagnosed glioma. Antigens of these TCRs are unknown. The time point was: week 11, during vaccination. Every single dose of the vaccine, 300 ug of mutant IDH1 20-mer peptide, came with topical imiquimod. Sequencing used immunoSEQ multiplex PCR; TCRdb keeps in-frame clones, though not all of them. Of about 60,000 clones in the sample, 70% to 85% were seen once. The sequences come from PBMCs, collected from a glioma patient whose treatment included an IDH1 peptide vaccine. The receptors derive from a woman between 45 and 60 years old with glioma.

The chain combines TRBV4-2 with TRBJ2-7; TRBD2 aligns across 7 bases. Germline values: CDR1 LGHNA, CDR2 YNFKEQ. The CDR3 length is 15 residues. V gave up 1 base and J gave up 1 base; unmatched junction bases: 4. The CDR3 nucleotides are TGTGCCAGCAGCCAAGGCGTCGGGGGGTCCTACGAGCAGTACTTC. Translation: CASSQGVGGSYEQYF.

The chain joins TRBV7-9 to TRBJ2-1, with D maybe TRBD2 (5 bases). Germline CDR1 SEHNR, CDR2 FQNEAQ (reference sequence). The CDR3 totals 14 residues. Deletions cut 1 base from V and 7 bases from J, with 11 bases between. The chain's CDR3 is CASSLDGVSNEQFF. CDR3 nucleotide sequence: TGTGCCAGCAGCTTAGACGGGGTTAGTAATGAGCAGTTCTTC.

The rearrangement links TRBV5-5 to TRBJ1-5; 11 nucleotides match TRBD1. CDR3 length: 16 residues. Germline V lookup: CDR1 SGHKS, CDR2 YYEKEE (reference sequence). The V and J ends lost 4 bases and 6 bases, in that order; junction bases with no gene match: 9. CDR3 amino acids: CASSLPGQGGGQPQHF. Here the CDR3 DNA reads TGTGCCAGCAGCCTCCCGGGACAGGGGGGCGGTCAGCCCCAGCATTTT.

The rearrangement uses TRBV19 and TRBJ1-2; 9 bases are shared with TRBD1. Germline CDR1 and CDR2: LNHDA and SQIVND (reference sequence). J gave up 8 bases and V 0 bases, and 4 bases lay outside the gene matches. This CDR3 spans 14 amino acids. The CDR3 nucleotides read TGTGCCAGTAGTATAGATTTGACAGGGGGAGGCTACACCTTC. The encoded protein is CASSIDLTGGGYTF.

This chain uses TRBV7-8 with TRBJ1-1, with 9 bases lining up with TRBD1. Germline values: CDR1 SGHVS, CDR2 FQNEAQ. CDR3 length: 14 amino acids. With 4 bases clipped from V and 7 bases from J, the junction kept 7 bases outside the gene matches. In DNA, the CDR3 is TGTGCCAGCAGCTACACAACAGGGGGCTATGAAGCTTTCTTT. Amino acid sequence: CASSYTTGGYEAFF.

This clone was seen a few times. The CDR3 spells CASSVNTGTPAYEQYF. In nucleotides, the CDR3 is TGTGCCAGCAGCGTTAACACCGGGACCCCCGCCTACGAGCAGTACTTC. V and J are TRBV9 and TRBJ2-7; possibly TRBD1 or TRBD2 for D (5 bases each). The length of the CDR3 is 16 residues. V was clipped by 2 bases and J by 2 bases, with 17 bases between them. Germline CDR1 reads SGDLS; CDR2 reads YYNGEE.

The chain is built from TRBV5-1 and TRBJ2-1; TRBD1 aligns across 10 bases. The CDR3 covers 15 residues. Germline values: CDR1 SGHRS, CDR2 YFSETQ. Trimming removed 3 bases from V and 1 base from J; junction bases left unmatched: 1. CDR3 sequence (DNA): TGCGCCAGCAGCTCGGGACAGGGGTCCTACAATGAGCAGTTCTTC. This sequence encodes CASSSGQGSYNEQFF.

This clone is a singleton in its sample. The genes are TRBV5-1 and TRBJ2-5, with D perhaps TRBD1 (6 bases). Germline V gene data show CDR1 as SGHRS and CDR2 as YFSETQ. V gave up 5 bases and J gave up 2 bases, with 13 bases separating them. The CDR3 extends over 14 amino acids. In DNA form, the CDR3 reads TGCGCCAGCAGTTCCGGGACAAATCAAGAGACCCAGTACTTC. Translated: CASSSGTNQETQYF. The variable domain in full, with the rest retrieved from reference TRBV5-1 and TRBJ2-5, is KAGVTQTPRYLIKTRGQQVTLSCSPISGHRSVSWYQQTPGQGLQFLFEYFSETQRNKGNFPGRFSGRQFSNSRSEMNVSTLELGDSALYLCASSSGTNQETQYFGPGTRLLVL.

This clone was counted a few times. The chain recombines TRBV5-1 with TRBJ1-1; D gene uncertain. Germline assignment: CDR1 SGHRS and CDR2 YFSETQ. V lost 0 bases, J lost 6 bases, and 3 bases lay in between. CDR3 length: 11 residues. Here the CDR3 DNA reads TGCGCCAGCAGCTTGGTATCTGAAGCTTTCTTT. Its protein is CASSLVSEAFF.

The chain uses TRBV6-1 and TRBJ2-2; 7 positions agree with TRBD1. From germline, CDR1 is MNHNS and CDR2 SASEGT. V trimming: 2 bases; J trimming: 4 bases; junction bases outside the gene matches: 4. The CDR3 loop spans 15 amino acids. The DNA for the CDR3 is TGTGCCAGCAGTGAACAGGGGGTGGGCACCGGGGAGCTGTTTTTT. Encoded protein: CASSEQGVGTGELFF.

The chain carries TRBV5-1 and TRBJ1-5; a possible D gene is TRBD1 (5 bases). CDR3 length equals 15 residues. Germline V gene data show CDR1 as SGHRS and CDR2 as YFSETQ. V gave up 1 base and J gave up 0 bases, with 8 bases separating them. CDR3 region: CASSLTGFSNQPQHF. CDR3 nucleotides: TGCGCCAGCAGCTTGACAGGCTTTAGCAATCAGCCCCAGCATTTT.

The chain uses TRBV14 and TRBJ2-1, with 7 bases fitting TRBD1. Germline values: CDR1 SGHDN, CDR2 FVKESK. J lost 7 bases, V lost 4 bases, and 13 bases had no gene match. The CDR3 is 16 residues long. CDR3 loop: CASSRRTGGVGNEQFF. CDR3 nucleotides: TGTGCCAGCAGCCGCAGGACAGGTGGAGTGGGTAATGAGCAGTTCTTC.

This chain connects TRBV5-4 to TRBJ2-5, with 8 bases aligning to TRBD1. CDR3 length: 14 residues. CDR1 SGHNT and CDR2 YYREEE come from the germline V gene (reference sequence). J lost 4 bases, V lost 5 bases, and 7 bases had no gene match. In DNA form, the CDR3 reads TGTGCCAGCAGAGAGGACAGGGTTTCAGAGACCCAGTACTTC. It is translated as CASREDRVSETQYF. Based on the CDR3 plus reference TRBV5-4 and TRBJ2-5, the full variable domain is ETGVTQSPTHLIKTRGQQVTLRCSSQSGHNTVSWYQQALGQGPQFIFQYYREEENGRGNFPPRFSGLQFPNYSSELNVNALELDDSALYLCASREDRVSETQYFGPGTRLLVL.

The chain combines TRBV11-2 with TRBJ2-2; D perhaps matches TRBD2 (7 bases). Germline V gene data show CDR1 as SGHAT and CDR2 as FQNNGV. V shed 5 bases and J shed 6 bases, with 13 bases lying between them. The CDR3 runs 14 residues. CDR3 bases: TGTGCCAGCAGCCTCGGGGGGCGCGCCGGGGAGCTGTTTTTT. It encodes CASSLGGRAGELFF. Full variable domain (rest looked up from reference TRBV11-2 and TRBJ2-2): EAGVAQSPRYKIIEKRQSVAFWCNPISGHATLYWYQQILGQGPKLLIQFQNNGVVDDSQLPKDRFSAERLKGVDSTLKIQPAKLEDSAVYLCASSLGGRAGELFFGEGSRLTVL.

This clone was counted between two and nine times. The chain couples TRBV4-1 to TRBJ1-5, with 7 positions matching TRBD1. The CDR3 sequence is 14 residues long. Germline V gives CDR1 MGHRA, CDR2 YSYEKL. J was trimmed by 9 bases and V by 4 bases; bases with no gene match: 9. CDR3 sequence (DNA): TGCGCCAGCAGCCCGAGACAGGGTTGGCGGCCCCAGCATTTT. Residues: CASSPRQGWRPQHF.

CDR3 DNA: TGTGCCAGCAGCCCGGGACAGTTCCCAACTAATGAAAAACTGTTTTTT. Protein product: CASSPGQFPTNEKLFF. The chain couples TRBV5-4 to TRBJ1-4; 7 bases map to TRBD1. The CDR3 length is 16 residues. J gave up 0 bases and V 4 bases, and 6 bases lay outside the gene matches. CDR1 is SGHNT and CDR2 is YYREEE in the germline V gene (reference sequence).

The J gene is TRBJ1-2, the V gene TRBV5-4, with 8 bases identical to TRBD1. The V and J ends lost 0 bases and 8 bases, in that order; junction bases with no gene match: 15. CDR3 length: 17 amino acids. In germline, CDR1 is SGHNT, CDR2 YYREEE (reference sequence). CDR3 protein: CASSLVIKDRVGVGYTF. DNA of the CDR3: TGTGCCAGCAGCTTGGTTATAAAGGACAGGGTGGGTGTGGGCTACACCTTC.

The count of this clone is one. The genes are TRBV7-2 and TRBJ1-1; no clear D. V dropped 1 base and J dropped 1 base, with 10 bases sitting between them. This CDR3 comprises 15 residues. Germline V gene data show CDR1 as SGHTA and CDR2 as FQGNSA. The CDR3 here is CASSLDVRSNTEAFF. The DNA for the CDR3 is TGTGCCAGCAGCTTAGACGTCAGATCGAACACTGAAGCTTTCTTT.

The chain links TRBV5-4 to TRBJ2-2; D not certain. V was trimmed by 0 bases and J by 3 bases, leaving 9 bases between them. Germline CDR1 SGHNT, CDR2 YYREEE (reference sequence). CDR3 length equals 15 residues. CDR3 sequence reads: CASSLGESHTGELFF. The CDR3 DNA is TGTGCCAGCAGCTTGGGAGAATCGCACACCGGGGAGCTGTTTTTT.

The gene calls are TRBV4-2 and TRBJ1-2; 12 nucleotides align to TRBD1. V shed 1 base and J 6 bases; nucleotides not matched to a gene: 3. Germline V gene data show CDR1 as LGHNA and CDR2 as YNFKEQ. The CDR3 has 15 amino acids. For the CDR3, the DNA is TGTGCCAGCAGCCAAGGGGGGACAGGGGGCAATGGCTACACCTTC. Residues: CASSQGGTGGNGYTF.

The chain carries TRBV2 and TRBJ1-6, with TRBD1 matching 7 bases. CDR3 length: 17 residues. Germline V lookup: CDR1 SNHLY, CDR2 FYNNEI. After removal of 6 bases from V and 3 bases from J, the junction contained 11 bases not matched to a gene. CDR3 sequence (DNA): TGTGCCAGCAGAGCCCGACAGGGAGGATTCTATAATTCACCCCTCCACTTT. Translation: CASRARQGGFYNSPLHF.

This clone was seen once. This chain connects TRBV1 to TRBJ1-5. TRBV1 is marked as a pseudogene. This CDR3 region has 19 residues. The CDR3 nucleotides are TGCACCAGCAGTGACAATTCCGGGAGCCTGAAATATAGCAATCAGCCCCAGCATTTT. It translates to CTSSDNSGSLKYSNQPQHF.

This clone was observed once. The chain employs TRBV6-4 and TRBJ2-7, with 9 positions matching TRBD1. Germline values: CDR1 MRHNA, CDR2 SNTAGT. After removal of 3 bases from V and 4 bases from J, the junction contained 4 bases not matched to a gene. This CDR3 has 14 amino acids. CDR3 sequence: CASSETGGTYEQYF. The CDR3 DNA reads as TGTGCCAGCAGTGAGACAGGGGGTACTTACGAGCAGTACTTC.

The gene calls are TRBV9 and TRBJ1-5; tentative D call: TRBD1 (5 bases). The CDR3 loop spans 15 amino acids. The V gene's germline CDR1 is SGDLS and CDR2 YYNGEE. Deletions cut 3 bases from V and 0 bases from J, with 10 bases between. The CDR3 nucleotides are TGTGCCAGCAGCGGAACGGGGGGTAGCAATCAGCCCCAGCATTTT. This codes for CASSGTGGSNQPQHF.

The rearrangement joins TRBV7-9 to TRBJ2-2; D is unresolved. Germline V lookup: CDR1 SEHNR, CDR2 FQNEAQ (reference sequence). V shed 1 base and J shed 6 bases, with 6 bases lying between them. The CDR3 spans 13 residues. The chain's CDR3 is CASSLGYAGELFF. The CDR3 DNA sequence: TGTGCCAGCAGCTTAGGGTACGCCGGGGAGCTGTTTTTT.

The chain links TRBV7-8 to TRBJ2-1, with a weak D call TRBD2 (5 bases). Per germline, CDR1 SGHVS and CDR2 FQNEAQ. The CDR3 covers 16 residues. Between the trimmed V and J ends, which lost 3 bases and 3 bases, there was a span of 15 bases. CDR3 bases: TGTGCCAGCAGCTTTCGGCTAACCCGGGACTACAATGAGCAGTTCTTC. It yields the protein CASSFRLTRDYNEQFF.

This clone was observed a handful of times. The gene calls are TRBV10-3 and TRBJ1-1; TRBD1 might be the D (6 bases). Trimming pared 3 bases from V and 2 bases from J, leaving 7 bases between. The germline gives CDR1 ENHRY, CDR2 SYGVKD. This CDR3 contains 13 residues. The CDR3 loop is CAISDRGNTEAFF. DNA for the CDR3: TGTGCCATCAGTGACAGGGGTAACACTGAAGCTTTCTTT.

The rearrangement joins TRBV2 to TRBJ2-7; D tentatively reads TRBD1 or TRBD2 (5 bases each). V was cut by 4 bases and J by 2 bases, with 15 bases left in between. Germline V gene sequence: CDR1 SNHLY, CDR2 FYNNEI. The CDR3 is 15 residues long. In DNA, the CDR3 is TGTGCCAGCAGTGCAGAGGGGTCAGGAGCCTACGAGCAGTACTTC. It yields the protein CASSAEGSGAYEQYF.

The chain combines TRBV27 with TRBJ2-7; D is ambiguous. CDR3 length: 13 residues. Germline CDR1 MNHEY, CDR2 SMNVEV (reference sequence). Trimming stripped 3 bases from V and 6 bases from J, with 12 bases between. This chain's CDR3 is CASSLVARSEQYF. DNA of the CDR3: TGTGCCAGCAGTTTGGTGGCGCGTAGCGAGCAGTACTTC.

This chain links TRBV5-4 with TRBJ2-5; no reliable D call. The CDR3 totals 13 residues. Trimming left V 4 bases short and J 3 bases short, with 10 bases between. CDR1 SGHNT and CDR2 YYREEE come from the germline V gene (reference sequence). CDR3 sequence reads: CASSPREKETQYF. DNA of the CDR3: TGTGCCAGCAGCCCTAGAGAGAAAGAGACCCAGTACTTC.

The chain couples TRBV19 to TRBJ2-7, with a tentative D call TRBD1 (6 bases). The V end lost 0 bases, the J end lost 3 bases, and 6 bases lay between the germline ends. The CDR3 is made up of 13 amino acids. Germline loops: CDR1 LNHDA, CDR2 SQIVND (reference sequence). The CDR3 bases are TGTGCCAGTAGTATAGAGGACAGCTACGAGCAGTACTTC. Translation: CASSIEDSYEQYF.

This clone appeared a single time. This chain links TRBV5-1 with TRBJ2-7; 10 positions agree with TRBD2. Germline values: CDR1 SGHRS, CDR2 YFSETQ. V gave up 2 bases and J gave up 3 bases; unmatched junction bases: 2. The CDR3 covers 14 residues. The DNA for the CDR3 is TGCGCCAGCAGCTTAACTAGCGGGGTCTACGAGCAGTACTTC. Protein product: CASSLTSGVYEQYF.